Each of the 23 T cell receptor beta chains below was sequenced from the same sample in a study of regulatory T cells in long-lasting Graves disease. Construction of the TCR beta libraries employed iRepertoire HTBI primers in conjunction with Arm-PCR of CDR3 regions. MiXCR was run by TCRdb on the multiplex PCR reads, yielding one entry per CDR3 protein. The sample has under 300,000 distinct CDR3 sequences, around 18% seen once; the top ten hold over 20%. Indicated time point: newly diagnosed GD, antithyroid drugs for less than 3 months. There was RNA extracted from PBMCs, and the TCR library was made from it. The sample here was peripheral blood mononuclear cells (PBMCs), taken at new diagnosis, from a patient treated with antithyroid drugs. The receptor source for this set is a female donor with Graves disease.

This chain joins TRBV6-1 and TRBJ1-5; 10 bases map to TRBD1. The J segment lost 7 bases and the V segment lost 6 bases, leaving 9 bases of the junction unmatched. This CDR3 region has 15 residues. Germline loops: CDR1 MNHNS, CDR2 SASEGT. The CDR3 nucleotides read TGTGCCAGCAGCCGGGACAGGGGAACTGGGCAGCCCCAGCATTTT. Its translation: CASSRDRGTGQPQHF.

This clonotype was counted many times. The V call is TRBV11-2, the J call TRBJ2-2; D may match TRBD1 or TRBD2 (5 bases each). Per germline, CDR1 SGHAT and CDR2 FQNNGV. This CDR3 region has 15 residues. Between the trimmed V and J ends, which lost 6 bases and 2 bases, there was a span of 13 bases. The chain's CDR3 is CASRSRGPNTGELFF. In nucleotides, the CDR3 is TGTGCCAGCAGATCTCGGGGCCCCAACACCGGGGAGCTGTTTTTT.

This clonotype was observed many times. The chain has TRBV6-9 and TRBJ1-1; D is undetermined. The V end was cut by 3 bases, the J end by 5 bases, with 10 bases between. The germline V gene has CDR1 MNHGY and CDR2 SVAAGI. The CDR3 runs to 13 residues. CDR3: CASSYRPETEAFF. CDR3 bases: TGTGCCAGCAGTTACAGACCCGAGACTGAAGCTTTCTTT.

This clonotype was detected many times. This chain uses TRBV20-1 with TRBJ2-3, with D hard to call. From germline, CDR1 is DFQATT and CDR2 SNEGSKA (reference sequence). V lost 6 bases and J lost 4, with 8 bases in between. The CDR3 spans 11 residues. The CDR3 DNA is TGCAGTGCGGCCCCGGCAGATACGCAGTATTTT. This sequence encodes CSAAPADTQYF.

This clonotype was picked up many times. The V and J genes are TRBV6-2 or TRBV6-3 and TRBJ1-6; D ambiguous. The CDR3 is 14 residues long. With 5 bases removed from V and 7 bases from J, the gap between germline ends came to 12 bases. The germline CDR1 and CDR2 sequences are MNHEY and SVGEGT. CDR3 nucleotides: TGTGCCAGCAGTACCGGCAGGTTCAATTCACCCCTCCACTTT. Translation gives CASSTGRFNSPLHF.

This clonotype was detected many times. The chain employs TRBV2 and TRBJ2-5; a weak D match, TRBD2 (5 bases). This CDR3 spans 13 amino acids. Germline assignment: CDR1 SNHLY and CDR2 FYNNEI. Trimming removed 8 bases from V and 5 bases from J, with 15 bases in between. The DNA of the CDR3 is TGTGCCAGCGGACGGGATCTATGGGAGACCCAGTACTTC. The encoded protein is CASGRDLWETQYF.

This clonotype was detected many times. The CDR3 nucleotides read TGCGCCAGCAGCTTACAGGGGGCTGACACCATATATTTT. Translated, it gives CASSLQGADTIYF. V gene TRBV5-1 combines with J gene TRBJ1-3; TRBD1 aligns across 9 bases. The V segment lost 2 bases and the J segment 8 bases; nucleotides outside the gene matches: 2. The CDR3 loop spans 13 amino acids. Germline V gene sequence: CDR1 SGHRS, CDR2 YFSETQ.

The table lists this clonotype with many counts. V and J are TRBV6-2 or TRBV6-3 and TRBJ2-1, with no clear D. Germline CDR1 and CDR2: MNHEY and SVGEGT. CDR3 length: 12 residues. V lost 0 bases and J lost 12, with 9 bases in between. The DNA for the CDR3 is TGTGCCAGCAGTTACTCGAACGGGCGGCAGTTCTTC. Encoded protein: CASSYSNGRQFF.

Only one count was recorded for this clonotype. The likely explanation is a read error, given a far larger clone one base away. The CDR3 DNA reads as TGTGCCAGCAGAAAAAGGATAGACAGGGCCCTCAAGGGTGAAAATCTGTTTTTT. Its protein is CASRKRIDRALKGENLFF. The V call is TRBV5-8, the J call TRBJ1-4, with 7 positions matching TRBD1. Germline V gene data show CDR1 as SGHTS and CDR2 as YDEGEE. The CDR3 runs to 18 residues.

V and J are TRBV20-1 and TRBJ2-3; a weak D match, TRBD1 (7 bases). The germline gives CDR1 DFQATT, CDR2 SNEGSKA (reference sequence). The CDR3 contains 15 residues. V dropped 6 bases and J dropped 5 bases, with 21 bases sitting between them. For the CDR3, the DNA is TGCAGTGCCCGGCAGGGGGGCACCTGGGGAGATACGCAGTATTTT. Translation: CSARQGGTWGDTQYF.

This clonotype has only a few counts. CDR3 sequence reads: CSMPRSAYEQYF. The CDR3 DNA is TGCAGCATGCCACGGTCCGCCTACGAGCAGTACTTC. The chain is built from TRBV20-1 and TRBJ2-7; the D is unclear. In germline, CDR1 is DFQATT, CDR2 SNEGSKA (reference sequence). The CDR3 extends over 12 amino acids.

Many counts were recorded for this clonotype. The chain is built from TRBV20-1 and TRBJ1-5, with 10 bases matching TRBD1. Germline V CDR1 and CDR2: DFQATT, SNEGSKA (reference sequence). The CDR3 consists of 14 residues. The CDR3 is CRDRGQRSNQPQHF. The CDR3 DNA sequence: TGCAGAGACAGGGGGCAGAGGAGCAATCAGCCCCAGCATTTT.

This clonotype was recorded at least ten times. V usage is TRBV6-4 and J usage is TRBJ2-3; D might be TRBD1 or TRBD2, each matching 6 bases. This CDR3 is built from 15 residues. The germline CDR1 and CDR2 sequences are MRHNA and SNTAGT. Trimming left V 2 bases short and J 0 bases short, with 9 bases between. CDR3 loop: CASSDEGGSTDTQYF. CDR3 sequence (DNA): TGTGCCAGCAGTGACGAGGGGGGAAGCACAGATACGCAGTATTTT.

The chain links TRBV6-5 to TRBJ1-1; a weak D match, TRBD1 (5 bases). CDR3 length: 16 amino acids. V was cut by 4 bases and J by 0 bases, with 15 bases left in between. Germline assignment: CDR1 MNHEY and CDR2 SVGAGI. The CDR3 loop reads CASSSPGRRLNTEAFF. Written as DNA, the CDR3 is TGTGCCAGCAGTTCGCCGGGGCGGCGGTTGAACACTGAAGCTTTCTTT.

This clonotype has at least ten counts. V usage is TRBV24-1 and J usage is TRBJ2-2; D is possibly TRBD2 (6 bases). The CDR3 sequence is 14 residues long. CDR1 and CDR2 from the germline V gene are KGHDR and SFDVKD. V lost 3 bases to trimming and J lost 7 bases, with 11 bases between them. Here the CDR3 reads CATSDTGLLGELFF. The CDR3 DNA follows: TGTGCCACCAGTGATACCGGACTACTCGGGGAGCTGTTTTTT.

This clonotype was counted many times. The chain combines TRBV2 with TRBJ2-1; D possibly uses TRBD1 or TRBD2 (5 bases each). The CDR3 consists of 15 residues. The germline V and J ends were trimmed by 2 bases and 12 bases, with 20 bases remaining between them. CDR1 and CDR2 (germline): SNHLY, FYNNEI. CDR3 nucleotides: TGTGCCAGCAGTGAATCCCCACTAGTGCCCCAGGGGCAGTTCTTC. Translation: CASSESPLVPQGQFF.

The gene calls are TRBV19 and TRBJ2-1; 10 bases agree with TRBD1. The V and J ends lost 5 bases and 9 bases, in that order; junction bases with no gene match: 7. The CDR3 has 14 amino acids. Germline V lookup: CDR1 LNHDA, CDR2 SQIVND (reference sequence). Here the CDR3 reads CASSPGQGLGEQFF. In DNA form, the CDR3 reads TGTGCCAGTAGTCCGGGACAGGGGTTGGGTGAGCAGTTCTTC. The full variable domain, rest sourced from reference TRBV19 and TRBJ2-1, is DGGITQSPKYLFRKEGQNVTLSCEQNLNHDAMYWYRQDPGQGLRLIYYSQIVNDFQKGDIAEGYSVSREKKESFPLTVTSAQKNPTAFYLCASSPGQGLGEQFFGPGTRLTVL.

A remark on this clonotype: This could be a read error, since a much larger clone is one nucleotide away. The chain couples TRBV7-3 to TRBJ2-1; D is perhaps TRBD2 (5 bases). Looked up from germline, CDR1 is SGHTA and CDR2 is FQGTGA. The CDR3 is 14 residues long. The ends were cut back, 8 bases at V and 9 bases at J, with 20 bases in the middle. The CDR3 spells CASGPPSAGGEQFF. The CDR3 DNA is TGTGCCAGCGGCCCACCGAGCGCAGGAGGTGAGCAGTTCTTC.

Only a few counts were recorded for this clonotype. This CDR3 reads CSVAAAGQGVKNTQYF. The DNA of the CDR3 is TGCAGCGTTGCAGCGGCGGGACAGGGGGTAAAAAATACGCAGTATTTT. The chain is built from TRBV29-1 and TRBJ2-3; 11 nucleotides align to TRBD1. Unmatched junction bases numbered 13, after V lost 4 bases and J lost 7 bases. Germline V lookup: CDR1 SQVTM, CDR2 ANQGSEA. This CDR3 contains 16 residues.

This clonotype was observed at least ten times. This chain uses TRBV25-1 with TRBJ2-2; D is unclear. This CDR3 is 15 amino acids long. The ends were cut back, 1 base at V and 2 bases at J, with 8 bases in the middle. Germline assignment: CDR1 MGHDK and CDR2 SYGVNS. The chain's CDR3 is CASSELSGNTGELFF. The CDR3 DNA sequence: TGTGCCAGCAGTGAATTATCAGGCAACACCGGGGAGCTGTTTTTT.

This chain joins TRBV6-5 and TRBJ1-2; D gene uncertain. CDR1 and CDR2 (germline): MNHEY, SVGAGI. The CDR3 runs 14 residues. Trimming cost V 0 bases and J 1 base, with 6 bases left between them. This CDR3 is CASSYSSVNYGYTF. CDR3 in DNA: TGTGCCAGCAGTTACTCGTCGGTTAACTATGGCTACACCTTC.

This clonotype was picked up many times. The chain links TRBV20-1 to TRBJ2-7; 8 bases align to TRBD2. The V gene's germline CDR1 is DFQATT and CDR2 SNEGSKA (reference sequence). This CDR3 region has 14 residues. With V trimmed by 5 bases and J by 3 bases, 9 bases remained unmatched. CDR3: CSALSGSSFYEQYF. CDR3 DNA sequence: TGCAGTGCTCTCAGCGGGAGTTCTTTCTACGAGCAGTACTTC.

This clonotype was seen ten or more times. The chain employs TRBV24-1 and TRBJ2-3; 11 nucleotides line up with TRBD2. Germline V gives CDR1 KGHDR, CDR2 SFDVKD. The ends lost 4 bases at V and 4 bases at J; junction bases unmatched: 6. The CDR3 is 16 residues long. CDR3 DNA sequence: TGTGCCACCAGTGACCCGGGACTAGCGGACCCAGATACGCAGTATTTT. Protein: CATSDPGLADPDTQYF.